This T cell receptor beta chain stems from a study of shared clonotypes between healthy human individuals. The germline gives CDR1 SGHRS, CDR2 YFSETQ. The CDR3 runs to 14 residues. The V end lost 2 bases, the J end lost 5 bases, and 11 bases lay between the germline ends. Terminally differentiated effector memory CD45RA+ cells were left out of the naive CD8 fraction, which was CD45RO-negative and positively selected for CCR7. Here immunoSEQ multiplex PCR was the method, and the copy in TCRdb shows in-frame clones only, minus some. Counted here are more than 2 million clones, approximately 94% occurring once; the ten biggest clones make up 1.1%.

The rearrangement joins TRBV5-1 to TRBJ2-1; TRBD2 is a possible D gene (5 bases). The specimen was naive CD8+ T cells sorted from blood. The source is a man between 18 and 29 years old in good health. The CDR3 loop reads CASSLSGYNNEQFF. Written as DNA, the CDR3 is TGCGCCAGCAGCTTAAGCGGATATAACAATGAGCAGTTCTTC.